Sequencing of this T cell receptor (beta chain) was carried out in a study of PD-L1 blockade in urothelial cancer. The wider study: Median blood clonality was roughly 0.072, with 75,000 to 90,000 unique TCRs. Study observations and caveats: Durable-benefit patients showed greater tumor-associated blood clone expansion at 3 weeks.

Details on this clone: Antigen: not known.

Data came from immunoSEQ multiplex PCR; TCRdb stores just in-frame clones and leaves some out. The profile covers about 43,000 clones, with approximately 80% appearing a single time and roughly 15% taken by the ten largest. The time point denotes: pretreatment peripheral blood. This CDR3 contains 15 residues. V lost 2 bases to trimming and J lost 7 bases, with 16 bases between them. CDR1 and CDR2 from the germline V gene are SGHRS and YFSETQ. The sequencing used PBMCs, collected around atezolizumab (anti-PD-L1) treatment. The TCR comes from a man aged 60 to 75 with urothelial cancer. The chain combines TRBV5-1 with TRBJ2-1; TRBD1 might be the D (6 bases). DNA for the CDR3: TGCGCCAGCAGCTTATTGGGGGCCCCTAGTAATGAGCAGTTCTTC. It translates to CASSLLGAPSNEQFF. The full variable domain, its missing parts supplied by reference TRBV5-1 and TRBJ2-1, is KAGVTQTPRYLIKTRGQQVTLSCSPISGHRSVSWYQQTPGQGLQFLFEYFSETQRNKGNFPGRFSGRQFSNSRSEMNVSTLELGDSALYLCASSLLGAPSNEQFFGPGTRLTVL.